These T cell receptor beta chains were read from a single sample in a study of CD39 and CD103 CD8 tumor-infiltrating T cells. The data were produced by immunoSEQ multiplex PCR, yet TCRdb's version contains in-frame clones alone and is incomplete. The sample records about 7,400 clones, over 50% being singletons. The sample was CD8+ T cells sorted from blood. These receptors all stem from a human donor with head and neck squamous cell carcinoma. CDR3s include the opening cysteine and the closing phenylalanine or tryptophan. D genes are given only for firm matches. A row's size may be missing; if present it is once, few, many or a size class.

TRBV19	NA	NA	TRBJ2-3	CASSPHPGDISTDTQYF	TGTGCCAGTAGCCCCCATCCGGGGGATATAAGCACAGATACGCAGTATTTT
TRBV7-9	NA	NA	TRBJ2-7	CASSWPPGAHYEQYF	TGTGCCAGCAGCTGGCCGCCAGGGGCGCACTACGAGCAGTACTTC
TRBV7-9	NA	NA	TRBJ2-7	CASSPLRGSDSYEQYF	TGTGCCAGCAGCCCACTACGGGGGTCAGACTCCTACGAGCAGTACTTC
TRBV27	TRBD1	NA	TRBJ1-1	CASSLSGQGAAEAFF	TGTGCCAGCAGTTTATCGGGACAGGGGGCGGCTGAAGCTTTCTTT
TRBV6-1	NA	few	TRBJ1-2	CASSEIEGGGYGYTF	TGTGCCAGCAGTGAAATAGAGGGTGGTGGCTATGGCTACACCTTC
TRBV10-3	NA	NA	TRBJ2-5	CAIRDSTEQYF	TGTGCCATCAGAGACAGTACTGAGCAGTACTTC
TRBV7-8	TRBD1	NA	TRBJ1-1	CASSLFYDPGDRNTEAFF	TGTGCCAGCAGCTTATTTTACGATCCGGGGGACAGGAACACTGAAGCTTTCTTT
TRBV5-1	TRBD1	NA	TRBJ2-7	CASSLGLRGSTYEQYF	TGCGCCAGCAGCTTGGGACTCAGGGGGAGTACCTACGAGCAGTACTTC
TRBV4-3	TRBD1	NA	TRBJ2-3	CASSQGTTGMETDTQYF	TGCGCCAGCAGCCAGGGGACGACAGGGATGGAGACAGATACGCAGTATTTT
TRBV7-8	TRBD2	NA	TRBJ2-5	CASSLVTSGGEYF	TGTGCCAGCAGCTTAGTGACTAGCGGGGGAGAGTACTTC
TRBV27	TRBD1	NA	TRBJ2-3	CASSPGTDHYTDTQYF	TGTGCCAGCAGTCCCGGGACAGACCACTACACAGATACGCAGTATTTT
TRBV6-5	NA	NA	TRBJ2-7	CASSYGSQLAEQYF	TGTGCCAGCAGTTACGGTTCTCAGCTTGCGGAGCAGTACTTC
TRBV14	TRBD2	few	TRBJ2-1	CASSQRTSAYNEQFF	TGTGCCAGCAGCCAGAGGACTAGCGCTTACAATGAGCAGTTCTTC
TRBV18	TRBD2	NA	TRBJ2-7	CAPHRGLAGEQYF	TGTGCTCCCCACCGAGGACTAGCGGGCGAGCAGTACTTC
TRBV10-3	TRBD2	few	TRBJ2-1	CAISERGGFDEQFF	TGTGCCATCAGTGAGCGGGGAGGGTTTGATGAGCAGTTCTTC
TRBV28	NA	NA	TRBJ2-2	CASSLFVAGELFF	TGTGCCAGCAGTTTATTCGTCGCCGGGGAGCTGTTTTTT
TRBV7-2	TRBD2	few	TRBJ2-3	CASSGSGGEEDTQYF	TGTGCCAGCAGCGGTAGCGGGGGGGAGGAGGATACGCAGTATTTT
TRBV7-9	TRBD2	once	TRBJ2-5	CASSVSGRAEETQYF	TGTGCCAGCAGTGTTAGCGGGAGGGCCGAAGAGACCCAGTACTTC
TRBV29-1	NA	NA	TRBJ2-7	CSVEDHGMGLTSSYEQYF	TGCAGCGTTGAAGATCACGGCATGGGATTAACTAGCTCCTACGAGCAGTACTTC
TRBV27	NA	NA	TRBJ2-7	CASSFWGRTYEQYF	TGTGCCAGCAGTTTCTGGGGGCGGACCTACGAGCAGTACTTC
TRBV15	NA	NA	TRBJ2-7	CATSSGTEGPTSYEQYF	TGTGCCACCAGCAGCGGAACGGAGGGCCCCACGTCCTACGAGCAGTACTTC
TRBV9	TRBD1	few	TRBJ2-2	CASTPRDRVNTGELFF	TGTGCCAGCACACCTAGGGACAGGGTAAACACCGGGGAGCTGTTTTTT
TRBV9	TRBD2	NA	TRBJ2-5	CASSTPEGTSGIKETQYF	TGTGCCAGCAGCACCCCAGAGGGGACTAGCGGGATAAAAGAGACCCAGTACTTC
TRBV5-1	TRBD1	few	TRBJ1-2	CASSLTGTASSGYTF	TGCGCCAGCAGCTTAACCGGGACAGCCTCATCTGGCTACACCTTC
TRBV11-2	NA	NA	TRBJ2-5	CASSLGESQETQYF	TGTGCCAGCAGCTTAGGGGAGAGCCAAGAGACCCAGTACTTC
TRBV30	NA	few	TRBJ2-7	CAWTGGDSYSYEQYF	TGTGCCTGGACCGGGGGGGACAGTTACTCCTACGAGCAGTACTTC
TRBV28	TRBD1	NA	TRBJ2-3	CASSFPPGGETDTQYF	TGTGCCAGCAGTTTCCCACCAGGGGGCGAGACAGATACGCAGTATTTT
TRBV6-1	NA	NA	TRBJ1-1	CASSSGPNTEAFF	TGTGCCAGCAGTTCCGGGCCGAACACTGAAGCTTTCTTT
TRBV21-1	NA	NA	TRBJ2-7	CASSTQLDSYYEQYF	TGTGCCAGCAGCACTCAACTGGACAGTTACTACGAGCAGTACTTC
TRBV7-9	TRBD1	NA	TRBJ2-2	CASSAGTGQTGELFF	TGTGCCAGCAGCGCTGGGACAGGGCAGACCGGGGAGCTGTTTTTT
TRBV30	NA	NA	TRBJ1-4	CAWATTGLEEKLFF	TGTGCCTGGGCCACGACAGGTTTGGAGGAAAAACTGTTTTTT
TRBV4-1	NA	NA	TRBJ1-2	CASSQEGLGDYGYTF	TGCGCCAGCAGCCAAGAGGGACTCGGAGACTATGGCTACACCTTC
TRBV30	TRBD1	NA	TRBJ2-7	CAASGTESYEQYF	TGTGCCGCATCCGGGACAGAATCCTACGAGCAGTACTTC
TRBV27	TRBD2	NA	TRBJ2-1	CASSEETSGTFGQFF	TGTGCCAGCAGTGAAGAGACTAGCGGGACCTTTGGGCAGTTCTTC
TRBV10-1	NA	NA	TRBJ2-3	CASRPRDTESTDTQYF	TGCGCCAGCAGGCCCCGGGACACCGAATCCACAGATACGCAGTATTTT
TRBV29-1	NA	NA	TRBJ2-2	CSVEENTGELFF	TGCAGCGTTGAAGAGAACACCGGGGAGCTGTTTTTT
TRBV7-9	NA	NA	TRBJ2-1	CASSSWTLALYNEQFF	TGTGCCAGCAGCTCTTGGACTCTCGCTCTCTACAATGAGCAGTTCTTC
TRBV28	TRBD2	NA	TRBJ2-5	CASSLGLAGAGETQYF	TGTGCCAGCAGTTTGGGGCTAGCGGGAGCTGGGGAGACCCAGTACTTC
TRBV28	NA	NA	TRBJ2-1	CASTIFSPDLAYNEQFF	TGTGCCAGCACCATCTTCAGCCCCGACCTAGCCTACAATGAGCAGTTCTTC
TRBV7-6	TRBD2	NA	TRBJ2-5	CASGTTSGAIETQYF	TGTGCCAGCGGGACGACTAGCGGGGCTATAGAGACCCAGTACTTC
TRBV27	TRBD1	NA	TRBJ2-7	CASSADRGIYEQYF	TGTGCCAGCAGTGCTGACAGGGGGATTTACGAGCAGTACTTC
TRBV6-6	NA	NA	TRBJ1-1	CASSSTDTNTEAFF	TGTGCCAGCAGTTCGACAGATACGAACACTGAAGCTTTCTTT
TRBV13	NA	NA	TRBJ2-7	CASSSTVDGNEQYF	TGTGCCAGCAGCTCGACAGTGGACGGGAACGAGCAGTACTTC
TRBV27	NA	NA	TRBJ2-7	CASRGGQRYEQYF	TGTGCCAGCAGGGGGGGACAGCGGTACGAGCAGTACTTC
TRBV7-6	TRBD1	few	TRBJ2-7	CASSPIDRGYEQYF	TGTGCCAGCAGCCCTATAGACAGGGGATACGAGCAGTACTTC
TRBV5-6	NA	NA	TRBJ2-1	CASSLWAEPTTNEQFF	TGTGCCAGCAGCTTGTGGGCGGAACCCACGACGAATGAGCAGTTCTTC
TRBV4-1	NA	few	TRBJ2-5	CASSQDMGFQGETQYF	TGCGCCAGCAGCCAAGATATGGGCTTTCAGGGTGAGACCCAGTACTTC
TRBV7-2	NA	NA	TRBJ2-7	CASSVTWPPGPSYEQYF	TGTGCCAGCAGCGTGACTTGGCCCCCGGGACCATCCTACGAGCAGTACTTC
TRBV6-6	TRBD1	NA	TRBJ2-5	CASSSTGNEAQYF	TGTGCCAGCAGTTCGACAGGGAATGAGGCCCAGTACTTC
TRBV27	TRBD1	few	TRBJ2-7	CASSTGTGGIYEQYF	TGTGCCAGCAGTACCGGGACAGGGGGCATCTACGAGCAGTACTTC
TRBV7-3	NA	once	TRBJ1-2	CASTPYREVGYTF	TGTGCCAGCACCCCCTACAGGGAGGTCGGCTACACCTTC
TRBV25-1	TRBD2	once	TRBJ2-3	CASGAGATDTQYF	TGTGCCAGCGGGGCGGGAGCCACAGATACGCAGTATTTT
TRBV9	NA	NA	TRBJ1-3	CASSVDEGETAGNTIYF	TGTGCCAGCAGCGTAGATGAAGGCGAGACAGCTGGAAACACCATATATTTT
TRBV7-8	NA	NA	TRBJ1-2	CASSHLDSNGYTF	TGTGCCAGCAGCCACCTCGACAGTAATGGCTACACCTTC
TRBV5-1	NA	NA	TRBJ2-2	CASSDNVGWGTTGELFF	TGCGCCAGCAGCGATAATGTCGGTTGGGGGACGACCGGGGAGCTGTTTTTT
TRBV4-3	TRBD1	NA	TRBJ1-4	CASSQITGGPTNEKLFF	TGCGCCAGCAGCCAGATTACAGGGGGACCAACTAATGAAAAACTGTTTTTT